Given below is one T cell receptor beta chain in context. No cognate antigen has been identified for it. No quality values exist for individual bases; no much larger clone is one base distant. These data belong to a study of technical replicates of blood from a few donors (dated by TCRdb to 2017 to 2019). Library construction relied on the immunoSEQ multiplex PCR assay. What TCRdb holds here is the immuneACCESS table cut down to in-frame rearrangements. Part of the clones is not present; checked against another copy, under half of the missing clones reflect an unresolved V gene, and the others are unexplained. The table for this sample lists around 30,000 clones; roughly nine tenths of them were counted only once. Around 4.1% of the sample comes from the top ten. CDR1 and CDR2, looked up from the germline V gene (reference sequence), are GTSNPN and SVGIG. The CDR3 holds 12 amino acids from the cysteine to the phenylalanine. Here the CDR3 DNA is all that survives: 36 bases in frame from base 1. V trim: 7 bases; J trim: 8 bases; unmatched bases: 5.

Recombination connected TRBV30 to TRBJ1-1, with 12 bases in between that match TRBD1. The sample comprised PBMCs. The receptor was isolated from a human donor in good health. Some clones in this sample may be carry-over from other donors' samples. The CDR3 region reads CALGTGGREAFF. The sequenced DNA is TGTGCCTTAGGGACAGGGGGCAGAGAAGCTTTCTTT. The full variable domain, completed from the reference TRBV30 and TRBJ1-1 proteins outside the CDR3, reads SQTIHQWPATLVQPVGSPLSLECTVEGTSNPNLYWYRQAAGRGLQLLFYSVGIGQISSEVPQNLSASRPQDRQFILSSKKLLLSDSGFYLCALGTGGREAFFGQGTRLTVV.